A single sample is the source of the 32 T cell receptor beta chains below, sequenced in a study of T cell responses to AZD1222 COVID-19 vaccine. Some clones are missing from TCRdb's copy, which holds only in-frame ones; the method was immunoSEQ multiplex PCR. The sample includes about 120,000 clones, approximately 90% seen only once; the top ten take more than 3%. Here the sequenced sample was peripheral blood, taken on day 0 of AZD1222 vaccination. The receptors shown here come from an adult in good health.

The rearrangement uses TRBV9 and TRBJ1-2, with 9 bases identical to TRBD1. The V segment lost 2 bases and the J segment 5 bases; nucleotides outside the gene matches: 4. Germline CDR1 SGDLS, CDR2 YYNGEE. This CDR3 is built from 14 residues. The CDR3 is CASSVEGQGYGYTF. In DNA, the CDR3 is TGTGCCAGCAGCGTGGAGGGACAGGGATATGGCTACACCTTC.

The chain combines TRBV10-3 with TRBJ1-2; TRBD1 might be the D (6 bases). V was pared by 10 bases and J by 2 bases, with 17 bases between. The V gene's germline CDR1 is ENHRY and CDR2 SYGVKD. This CDR3 has 14 amino acids. CDR3 sequence reads: CATNSGVSNYGYTF. For the CDR3, the DNA is TGTGCCACCAATTCAGGGGTTTCCAACTATGGCTACACCTTC.

The chain links TRBV6-5 to TRBJ1-1; D uncertain. Germline CDR1 is MNHEY and CDR2 is SVGAGI. The V and J ends lost 6 bases and 5 bases respectively, with 19 bases between them. There are 15 residues in the CDR3. CDR3 sequence (DNA): TGTGCCAGCAGCGGCGGACCTACGGTGGGGACTGAAGCTTTCTTT. It is translated as CASSGGPTVGTEAFF.

The chain joins TRBV5-4 to TRBJ1-1; 8 bases are a match to TRBD1. The CDR3 is 19 residues long. With V trimmed by 4 bases and J by 4 bases, 21 bases remained unmatched. Germline CDR1 is SGHNT and CDR2 is YYREEE (reference sequence). The DNA for the CDR3 is TGTGCCAGCAGCCCCGGACAGGGTCGGCTGTCCTATAGTAGCACTGAAGCTTTCTTT. Protein: CASSPGQGRLSYSSTEAFF.

This clone was recorded only once. The chain is built from TRBV24-1 and TRBJ2-2, with D perhaps given as TRBD1 or TRBD2 (5 bases each). V was clipped by 3 bases and J by 5 bases, with 18 bases between them. The germline gives CDR1 KGHDR, CDR2 SFDVKD. The CDR3 loop spans 17 amino acids. The CDR3 DNA reads TGTGCCACCAGTGATGGACTTGGGACGTGGGGGACCGGGGAGCTGTTTTTT. Protein product: CATSDGLGTWGTGELFF.

The chain employs TRBV7-6 and TRBJ1-3; TRBD1 might be the D (5 bases). Germline CDR1 reads SGHVS; CDR2 reads FNYEAQ. Trimming removed 2 bases from V and 0 bases from J, with 17 bases in between. The CDR3 runs to 18 residues. The CDR3 spells CASSLLPGTPSSGNTIYF. The CDR3, as DNA: TGTGCCAGCAGCTTACTTCCAGGGACCCCAAGCTCTGGAAACACCATATATTTT.

This chain joins TRBV19 and TRBJ2-3; TRBD2 aligns across 10 bases. With V trimmed by 5 bases and J by 3 bases, 5 bases remained unmatched. Per germline, CDR1 LNHDA and CDR2 SQIVND (reference sequence). This CDR3 has 15 residues. CDR3 bases: TGTGCCAGTAGTGACGGACTAGCGGTGACAGATACGCAGTATTTT. Residues: CASSDGLAVTDTQYF.

This chain links TRBV6-5 with TRBJ1-2; D uncertain. The V end was cut by 7 bases, the J end by 3 bases, with 15 bases between. This CDR3 region has 14 residues. Germline V CDR1 and CDR2: MNHEY, SVGAGI. CDR3 residues: CASNRLGGDYGYTF. DNA of the CDR3: TGTGCCAGCAACCGATTGGGCGGAGACTATGGCTACACCTTC.

The chain couples TRBV11-3 to TRBJ2-7; D may be TRBD2 (5 bases). The germline V and J ends were trimmed by 0 bases and 5 bases, with 8 bases remaining between them. The V gene's germline CDR1 is SGHNT and CDR2 YENEEA. The CDR3 has 13 amino acids. The DNA of the CDR3 is TGTGCCAGCAGCTTAGACACGGGGAACGAGCAGTACTTC. This codes for CASSLDTGNEQYF. Drawing the rest from reference TRBV11-3 and TRBJ2-7, the complete variable domain is EAGVVQSPRYKIIEKKQPVAFWCNPISGHNTLYWYLQNLGQGPELLIRYENEEAVDDSQLPKDRFSAERLKGVDSTLKIQPAELGDSAVYLCASSLDTGNEQYFGPGTRLTVT.

V is TRBV5-1 and J is TRBJ2-7, with D perhaps matching TRBD2 (5 bases). V was trimmed by 4 bases and J by 3 bases, leaving 8 bases between them. The germline V gene encodes CDR1 SGHRS and CDR2 YFSETQ. CDR3 size: 12 residues. The CDR3 spells CASSPGNYEQYF. CDR3 coding DNA: TGCGCCAGCAGCCCGGGGAACTACGAGCAGTACTTC.

This clone was counted a single time. The chain employs TRBV6-1 and TRBJ2-3, with D perhaps matching TRBD1 (5 bases). Trimming cost V 3 bases and J 4 bases, with 17 bases left between them. The germline gives CDR1 MNHNS, CDR2 SASEGT. This CDR3 has 16 residues. CDR3: CASSDWGPGFADTQYF. As DNA, the CDR3 is TGTGCCAGCAGTGATTGGGGCCCAGGTTTCGCAGATACGCAGTATTTT.

The chain couples TRBV10-1 to TRBJ1-6, with TRBD1 matching 7 bases. V lost 4 bases to trimming and J lost 8 bases; unmatched junction nucleotides: 2. Germline V gene sequence: CDR1 WNHNN, CDR2 SYGVQD (reference sequence). CDR3 length: 13 residues. Here the CDR3 reads CASSGTGDSPLHF. The CDR3, as DNA: TGCGCCAGCAGTGGAACAGGGGATTCACCCCTCCACTTT.

V and J are TRBV29-1 and TRBJ1-2; D may be TRBD1 (5 bases). CDR1 and CDR2 from the germline V gene are SQVTM and ANQGSEA. The CDR3 has 11 residues. V gave up 7 bases and J gave up 3 bases, with 9 bases separating them. The CDR3 loop is CSAQGDYGYTF. The DNA for the CDR3 is TGCAGCGCACAAGGGGACTATGGCTACACCTTC.

The CDR3 reads CASSGTGAPSGDTQYF. CDR3 DNA: TGTGCCAGCAGTGGGACAGGGGCCCCTTCTGGAGATACGCAGTATTTT. The chain joins TRBV6-1 to TRBJ2-3; 9 bases agree with TRBD1. This CDR3 has 16 amino acids. Trimming cost V 4 bases and J 5 bases; bases outside gene matches: 10. CDR1 is MNHNS, CDR2 SASEGT, per germline.

The chain links TRBV3-1 (or the pseudogene TRBV3-2) to TRBJ1-5; D unresolved. Trimming took 4 bases from V and 1 from J, leaving 5 bases between them. Germline-derived CDR1 and CDR2 are LGHDT and YNNKEL (reference sequence). The CDR3 spans 13 residues. The CDR3 bases are TGTGCCAGCAGCCCCGGAAGCAATCAGCCCCAGCATTTT. Translated: CASSPGSNQPQHF.

The chain joins TRBV5-1 to TRBJ2-2, with 7 bases identical to TRBD2. V lost 1 base and J lost 5; bases outside the gene matches: 2. The CDR3 is 14 residues long. Germline V gives CDR1 SGHRS, CDR2 YFSETQ. The CDR3 DNA reads as TGCGCCAGCAGCTTGACGGGACTAACCGGGGAGCTGTTTTTT. Its protein is CASSLTGLTGELFF. Full variable domain (remainder filled in from reference TRBV5-1 and TRBJ2-2): KAGVTQTPRYLIKTRGQQVTLSCSPISGHRSVSWYQQTPGQGLQFLFEYFSETQRNKGNFPGRFSGRQFSNSRSEMNVSTLELGDSALYLCASSLTGLTGELFFGEGSRLTVL.

The chain joins TRBV5-4 to TRBJ1-2; D ambiguous. V was trimmed by 1 base and J by 4 bases, leaving 14 bases between them. There are 15 residues in the CDR3. Germline assignment: CDR1 SGHNT and CDR2 YYREEE (reference sequence). The CDR3 spells CASSLPGETRYGYTF. CDR3 coding DNA: TGTGCCAGCAGCTTGCCTGGGGAAACTCGCTATGGCTACACCTTC.

The chain links TRBV3-1 (or the pseudogene TRBV3-2) to TRBJ1-1; D gene ambiguous. V gave up 2 bases and J gave up 1 base, with 8 bases separating them. The germline gives CDR1 LGHDT, CDR2 YNNKEL (reference sequence). The CDR3 extends over 14 amino acids. CDR3: CASSQPPENTEAFF. DNA of the CDR3: TGTGCCAGCAGCCAACCCCCCGAGAACACTGAAGCTTTCTTT.

This chain connects TRBV18 to TRBJ2-2; 8 nucleotides match TRBD1. V was clipped by 3 bases and J by 7 bases; unmatched bases: 7. Germline V CDR1 and CDR2: KGHSH, LQKENI. This CDR3 spans 15 amino acids. CDR3 sequence: CASSPSSGGGGELFF. In DNA, the CDR3 is TGTGCCAGCTCACCCTCCTCAGGGGGCGGCGGGGAGCTGTTTTTT. Together with reference TRBV18 and TRBJ2-2, the CDR3 gives the full variable domain: NAGVMQNPRHLVRRRGQEARLRCSPMKGHSHVYWYRQLPEEGLKFMVYLQKENIIDESGMPKERFSAEFPKEGPSILRIQQVVRGDSAAYFCASSPSSGGGGELFFGEGSRLTVL.

This clone has only a few counts. This chain joins TRBV3-1 (or the pseudogene TRBV3-2) and TRBJ1-2, with TRBD1 matching 8 bases. This CDR3 contains 13 residues. Germline loops: CDR1 LGHDT, CDR2 YNNKEL (reference sequence). The ends lost 3 bases at V and 8 bases at J; junction bases unmatched: 5. As DNA, the CDR3 is TGTGCCAGCAGCCAGACAGGGGCGCAAGGCTACACCTTC. It is translated as CASSQTGAQGYTF.

The genes are TRBV12-5 and TRBJ2-5; 11 nucleotides agree with TRBD2. After removal of 0 bases from V and 5 bases from J, the junction contained 14 bases not matched to a gene. This CDR3 spans 19 amino acids. The germline gives CDR1 LGHNT, CDR2 FRNRAP. DNA of the CDR3: TGTGCTAGTGGTTTGGTACTGGGACTAGCGGCGCGACGAGGGGAGACCCAGTACTTC. Its protein product is CASGLVLGLAARRGETQYF.

In its sample, this clone was seen once. The gene calls are TRBV18 and TRBJ2-7; D remains ambiguous. From germline, CDR1 is KGHSH and CDR2 LQKENI. The CDR3 runs 13 residues. The V gene lost 0 bases and the J gene lost 3 bases, with 6 bases spanning the gap. Here the CDR3 reads CASSPPDYYEQYF. CDR3 bases: TGTGCCAGCTCACCACCAGATTACTACGAGCAGTACTTC.

The J gene is TRBJ2-7, the V gene TRBV5-4, with TRBD1 matching 7 bases. Germline CDR1 reads SGHNT; CDR2 reads YYREEE (reference sequence). J lost 4 bases, V lost 4 bases, and 14 bases had no gene match. This CDR3 is 16 amino acids long. As DNA, the CDR3 is TGTGCCAGCAGCCCGCCCCCGGGACAGAGAACTTACGAGCAGTACTTC. Amino acids: CASSPPPGQRTYEQYF.

The chain uses TRBV11-1 and TRBJ1-2; weak D call: TRBD1 (5 bases). V was clipped by 2 bases and J by 14 bases, with 15 bases between them. This CDR3 is 12 amino acids long. The germline V gene encodes CDR1 SGHAT and CDR2 FQDESV (reference sequence). CDR3 bases: TGTGCCAGCAGCTTATCGGGCGGCGGGGCAACCTTC. This encodes CASSLSGGGATF. Together with reference TRBV11-1 and TRBJ1-2, the CDR3 gives the full variable domain: EAEVAQSPRYKITEKSQAVAFWCDPISGHATLYWYRQILGQGPELLVQFQDESVVDDSQLPKDRFSAERLKGVDSTLKIQPAELGDSAMYLCASSLSGGGATFGSGTRLTVV.

CDR3 amino acids: CASSPSDSPGELFF. Here the CDR3 DNA reads TGTGCCAGCAGCCCCAGTGATTCGCCCGGGGAGCTGTTTTTT. This chain joins TRBV7-2 and TRBJ2-2, with D unresolved. V was pared by 5 bases and J by 6 bases, with 13 bases between. In germline, CDR1 is SGHTA, CDR2 FQGNSA. This CDR3 comprises 14 residues.

The gene calls are TRBV10-2 and TRBJ1-2, with D maybe TRBD1 (5 bases). V shed 3 bases and J shed 8 bases, with 25 bases lying between them. The CDR3 runs to 17 residues. Germline CDR1 is WSHSY and CDR2 is SAAADI. CDR3 DNA: TGCGCCAGCAGTGACCCAAGGGTCAGGGCGGACCGCGTAGGCTACACCTTC. It codes for CASSDPRVRADRVGYTF.

This chain joins TRBV19 and TRBJ1-2; no clear D gene. The CDR3 length is 15 residues. Germline CDR1 LNHDA, CDR2 SQIVND (reference sequence). V gave up 0 bases and J gave up 4 bases, with 12 bases separating them. The CDR3 here is CASSIEGLGSYGYTF. The CDR3 DNA is TGTGCCAGTAGTATAGAGGGCCTTGGGAGCTATGGCTACACCTTC. Filled out from reference TRBV19 and TRBJ1-2, the complete variable domain reads DGGITQSPKYLFRKEGQNVTLSCEQNLNHDAMYWYRQDPGQGLRLIYYSQIVNDFQKGDIAEGYSVSREKKESFPLTVTSAQKNPTAFYLCASSIEGLGSYGYTFGSGTRLTVV.

The CDR3 reads CASSLAVTQYF. CDR3 in DNA: TGCGCCAGCAGCCTGGCCGTGACCCAGTACTTC. The chain employs TRBV5-1 and TRBJ2-5; D remains unclear. This CDR3 has 11 residues. Trimming took 4 bases from V and 7 from J, leaving 8 bases between them. Germline V gives CDR1 SGHRS, CDR2 YFSETQ.

V is TRBV29-1 and J is TRBJ2-5; D is unclear. The CDR3 is 13 residues long. V lost 1 base and J lost 1, with 7 bases in between. Germline-derived CDR1 and CDR2 are SQVTM and ANQGSEA. The CDR3 DNA reads as TGCAGCGTTGAAGGCAGGCGCCAAGAGACCCAGTACTTC. This gives the protein CSVEGRRQETQYF.

V and J are TRBV6-5 and TRBJ2-7, with 8 bases fitting TRBD1. Looked up from germline, CDR1 is MNHEY and CDR2 is SVGAGI. The CDR3 spans 15 residues. The ends lost 1 base at V and 2 bases at J; junction bases unmatched: 4. In DNA, the CDR3 is TGTGCCAGCAGTTACTGGGACAGGAAGACCTACGAGCAGTACTTC. This codes for CASSYWDRKTYEQYF.

V is TRBV6-2 or TRBV6-3 and J is TRBJ2-5, with 9 bases fitting TRBD2. The germline CDR1 and CDR2 sequences are MNHEY and SVGEGT. V shed 2 bases and J 5 bases; nucleotides not matched to a gene: 9. The length of the CDR3 is 16 residues. Here the CDR3 reads CASSYGRGGPLETQYF. DNA of the CDR3: TGTGCCAGCAGTTACGGGCGGGGGGGCCCCCTGGAGACCCAGTACTTC.

The gene calls are TRBV5-4 and TRBJ1-2; 9 nucleotides agree with TRBD1. This CDR3 is 14 amino acids long. Germline trimming cut 3 bases from V and 4 bases from J; bases unmatched to any gene: 4. Germline CDR1 SGHNT, CDR2 YYREEE (reference sequence). The CDR3 DNA reads as TGTGCCAGCAGCTGGACAGGGGCTGGCTATGGCTACACCTTC. This encodes CASSWTGAGYGYTF.